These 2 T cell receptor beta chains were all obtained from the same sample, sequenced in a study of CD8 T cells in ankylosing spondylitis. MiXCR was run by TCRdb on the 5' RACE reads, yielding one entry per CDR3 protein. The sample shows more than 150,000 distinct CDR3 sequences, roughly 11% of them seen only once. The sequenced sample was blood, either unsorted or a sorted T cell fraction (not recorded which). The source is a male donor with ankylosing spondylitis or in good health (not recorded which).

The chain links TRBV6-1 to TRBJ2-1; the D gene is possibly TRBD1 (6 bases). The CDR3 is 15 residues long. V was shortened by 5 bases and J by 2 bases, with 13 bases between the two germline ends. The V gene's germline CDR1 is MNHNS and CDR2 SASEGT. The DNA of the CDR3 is TGTGCCAGCAGTCCCGACAGGATCCCCTACAATGAGCAGTTCTTC. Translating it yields CASSPDRIPYNEQFF.

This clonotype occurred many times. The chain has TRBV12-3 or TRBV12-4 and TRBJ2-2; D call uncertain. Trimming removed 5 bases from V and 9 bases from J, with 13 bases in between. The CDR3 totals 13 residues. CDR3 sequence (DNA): TGTGCCAGCAGTCCGTACATGTTCCGGGAGCTGTTTTTT. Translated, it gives CASSPYMFRELFF.